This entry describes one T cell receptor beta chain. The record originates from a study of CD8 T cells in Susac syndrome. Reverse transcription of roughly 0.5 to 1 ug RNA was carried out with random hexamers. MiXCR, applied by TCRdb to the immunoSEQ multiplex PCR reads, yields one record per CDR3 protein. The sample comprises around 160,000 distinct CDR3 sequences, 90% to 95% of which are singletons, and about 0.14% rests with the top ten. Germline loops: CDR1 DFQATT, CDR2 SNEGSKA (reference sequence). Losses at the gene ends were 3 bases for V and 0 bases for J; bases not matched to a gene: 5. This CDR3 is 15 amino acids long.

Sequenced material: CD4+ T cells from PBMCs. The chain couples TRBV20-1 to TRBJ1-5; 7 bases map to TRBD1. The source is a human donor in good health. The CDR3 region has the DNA TGCAGTGCTAGCGGGGACAGCTATAGCAATCAGCCCCAGCATTTT. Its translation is CSASGDSYSNQPQHF.